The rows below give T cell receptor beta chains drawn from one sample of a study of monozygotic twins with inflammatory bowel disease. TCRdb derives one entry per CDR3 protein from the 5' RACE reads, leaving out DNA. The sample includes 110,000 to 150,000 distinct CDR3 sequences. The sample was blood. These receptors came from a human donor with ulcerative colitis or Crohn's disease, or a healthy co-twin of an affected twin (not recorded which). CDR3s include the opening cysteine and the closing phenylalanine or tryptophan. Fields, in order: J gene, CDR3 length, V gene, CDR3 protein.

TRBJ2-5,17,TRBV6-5,CASSYYASGSLQETQYF
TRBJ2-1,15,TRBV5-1,CASSPGPISADEQFF
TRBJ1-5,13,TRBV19,CASSNQGAQPQHF
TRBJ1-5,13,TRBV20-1,CSASRGRGSPQHF
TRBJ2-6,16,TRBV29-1,CSVEDSGPKGANVLTF
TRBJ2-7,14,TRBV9,CASSSTSGGREQYF
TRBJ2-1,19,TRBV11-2,CASSLGLAGPPSSYNEQFF
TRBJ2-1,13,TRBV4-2,CASSSGEGAEQFF
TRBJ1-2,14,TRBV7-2,CASSLDRGHYGYTF
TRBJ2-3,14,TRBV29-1,CSVTGGGGTDTQYF
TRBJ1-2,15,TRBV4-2,CASSQAAGTNYGYTF
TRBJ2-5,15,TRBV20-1,CSARDSETSGRAQYF
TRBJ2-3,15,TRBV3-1,CASSQATDSTDTQYF
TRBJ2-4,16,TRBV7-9,CASSQGLAGGGNIQYF
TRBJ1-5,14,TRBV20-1,CSARSPGVYQPQHF
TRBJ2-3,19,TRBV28,CASRGKRVPGQGRTDTQYF
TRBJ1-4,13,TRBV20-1,CSAPLTATEKLFF
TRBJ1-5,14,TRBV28,CASSISVSNQPQHF
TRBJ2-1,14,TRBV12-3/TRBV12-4,CATLRPSSYNEQFF
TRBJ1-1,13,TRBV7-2,CASTLEGNTEAFF
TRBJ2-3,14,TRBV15,CATSREISTDTQYF
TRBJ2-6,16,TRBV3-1,CASASGRRSGANVLTF
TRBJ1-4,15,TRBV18,CASSPYRDPNEKLFF
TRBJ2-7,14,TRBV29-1,CSVVWASGNYEQYF
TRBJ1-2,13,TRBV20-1,CSATGGAGYGYTF
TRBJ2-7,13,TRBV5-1,CASSVGTAYEQYF
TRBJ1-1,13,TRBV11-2,CASSPGQKGGAFF
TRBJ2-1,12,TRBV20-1,CSAEGPRNEQFF
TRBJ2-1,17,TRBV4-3,CASSQVVTSGRYNEQFF
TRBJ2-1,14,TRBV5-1,CASSSGLAGVEEFF
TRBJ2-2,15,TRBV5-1,CASSLGQGHTGELFF
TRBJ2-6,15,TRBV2,CASNTGPYGANVLTF
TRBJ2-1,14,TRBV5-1,CASSLTLARNEQFF
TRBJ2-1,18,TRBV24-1,CATSDQKVTVEDYNEQFF
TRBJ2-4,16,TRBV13,CASSHGTGVTKNIQYF
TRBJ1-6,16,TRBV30,CAWTGIGGTDNSPLHF
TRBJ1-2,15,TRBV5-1,CASSSDNSLGYGYTF
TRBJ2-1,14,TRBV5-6,CASGRLAGYNEQFF
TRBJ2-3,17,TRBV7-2,CASSLVARREGTDTQYF
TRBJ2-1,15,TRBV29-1,CSVAAPGGPYNEQFF
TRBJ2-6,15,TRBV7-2,CAGGRGGSGANVLTF
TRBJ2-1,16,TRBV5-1,CASSLASTRQDNEQFF
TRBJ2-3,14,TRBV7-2,CASSSYASTDTQYF
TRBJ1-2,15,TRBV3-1,CASSQAPGAPYGYTF
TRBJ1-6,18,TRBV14,CASSRGGHLDSKNSPLHF
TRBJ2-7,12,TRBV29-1,CSVLAGVYEQYF
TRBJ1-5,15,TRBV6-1,CASSPTGRNNQPQHF
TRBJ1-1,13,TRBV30,CAWSVRGDTEAFF
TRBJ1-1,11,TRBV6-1,CASIFEPRAFF